This entry is about one TCR beta chain. Assay: immunoSEQ multiplex PCR; the TCRdb copy retains only in-frame clones and omits some. In the table there are roughly 48,000 clones, over 70% of which are singletons. This entry comes from a study of PD-L1 blockade in urothelial cancer. The wider study: Blood analysis took place 3 weeks (second dose) and 6 weeks after treatment start.

CDR1 SGHNT and CDR2 YYREEE come from the germline V gene (reference sequence). The CDR3 loop spans 16 amino acids. V trimming: 3 bases; J trimming: 4 bases; junction bases outside the gene matches: 10. The TCR originated in a man aged 35 to 55 with urothelial cancer. This material consisted of PBMCs, taken around atezolizumab (anti-PD-L1) treatment. The rearrangement joins TRBV5-4 to TRBJ1-3; 7 nucleotides agree with TRBD1. The CDR3 region has the DNA TGTGCCAGCAGCTCTCCGGACAGGAAGCGAGGAAACACCATATATTTT. It translates to CASSSPDRKRGNTIYF.